This entry is about one T cell receptor beta chain. Its antigen is not known. Germline-derived CDR1 and CDR2 are SEHNR and FQNEAQ (reference sequence). This CDR3 is 12 amino acids long. Deletions cut 5 bases from V and 7 bases from J, with 6 bases between. The sample originates from a study of T cell clonotyping in hematopoietic cell transplantation. Produced via immunoSEQ multiplex PCR; TCRdb's table is partial and in-frame only. The sample has over 5,000 clones; over 60% are singletons. Study-level points and caveats: Graft donor and pretransplant recipient Inverse Simpson Index values predicted broader posttransplant TCR diversity. Few recipient clonotypes overlapped donors; over 95% were de novo at given depth.

Sequencing used PBMCs, obtained 180 days after allogeneic stem cell transplant. The origin of this receptor is a male patient aged 45 to 59 who had an allogeneic stem cell transplant from an unrelated donor, so the T cells may come from the graft donor. Some clones in this sample may be carry-over from other donors' samples. The chain is built from TRBV7-9 and TRBJ1-6; no definite D call. CDR3 sequence: CASSVQNSPLHF. The CDR3 region has the DNA TGTGCCAGCAGCGTACAGAATTCACCCCTCCACTTT.